A single sample is the source of the 28 T cell receptor beta chains below, sequenced in a study of early T cells in non-severe SARS-CoV-2 infection. TCRdb analysed the 5' RACE reads with MiXCR anew, one entry per CDR3 protein. The data contain some 30,000 distinct CDR3 sequences, about 3.9% of them singletons. The sample comprised whole blood. These receptors all come from an adult who was a healthcare worker with PCR-confirmed SARS-CoV-2 infection or an uninfected control (not recorded which).

This clonotype was observed many times. The rearrangement joins TRBV20-1 to TRBJ1-1; D is unresolved. Per the germline V gene, CDR1 is DFQATT and CDR2 is SNEGSKA (reference sequence). The CDR3 totals 13 residues. Trimming left V 0 bases short and J 0 bases short, with 5 bases between. The CDR3: CSAREPMNTEAFF. In DNA form, the CDR3 reads TGCAGTGCTAGAGAGCCAATGAACACTGAAGCTTTCTTT.

In this sample, this clonotype turned up a few times. The chain uses TRBV5-5 and TRBJ2-7; possible D gene TRBD1, 6 bases. The CDR3 is 14 residues long. Germline V lookup: CDR1 SGHKS, CDR2 YYEKEE (reference sequence). Trimming took 0 bases from V and 4 from J, leaving 11 bases between them. DNA of the CDR3: TGTGCCAGCAGCTTGGTACAGGGAAGGTACGAGCAGTACTTC. Amino acids: CASSLVQGRYEQYF.

This clonotype was seen ten or more times. The chain combines TRBV6-2 or TRBV6-3 with TRBJ2-1, with TRBD2 identical over 11 bases. Germline assignment: CDR1 MNHEY and CDR2 SVGEGT. This CDR3 is built from 19 residues. Unmatched junction bases numbered 14, after V lost 7 bases and J lost 0 bases. DNA of the CDR3: TGTGCCAGCACCCAGACTAGCGGGATCACCCCAAGCTCCTACAATGAGCAGTTCTTC. As protein: CASTQTSGITPSSYNEQFF.

In this sample, this clonotype turned up many times. The chain uses TRBV10-3 and TRBJ2-1; 8 bases align to TRBD2. The CDR3 has 16 residues. Germline V gene sequence: CDR1 ENHRY, CDR2 SYGVKD. V trimming: 10 bases; J trimming: 7 bases; junction bases outside the gene matches: 18. CDR3 protein: CATKLSNGGAGNEQFF. The CDR3 coding sequence is TGTGCCACCAAACTTTCGAACGGGGGGGCTGGTAATGAGCAGTTCTTC.

This clonotype has at least ten counts. This sequence joins TRBV11-1 and TRBJ2-5, with D possibly being TRBD1 (6 bases). The V gene's germline CDR1 is SGHAT and CDR2 FQDESV (reference sequence). With 2 bases removed from V and 3 bases from J, the gap between germline ends came to 7 bases. This CDR3 has 13 amino acids. The CDR3 region is CASSLPGEETQYF. For the CDR3, the DNA is TGTGCCAGCAGCTTACCAGGGGAAGAGACCCAGTACTTC.

This clonotype was seen many times. This rearrangement joins TRBV15 to TRBJ2-5; D uncertain. CDR1 is LNHNV, CDR2 YYDKDF, per germline (reference sequence). The CDR3 contains 14 residues. V shed 0 bases and J shed 7 bases, with 12 bases lying between them. CDR3 residues: CATSRDQAVRTQYF. The CDR3 coding sequence is TGTGCCACCAGCAGAGATCAAGCCGTTCGGACCCAGTACTTC. The full variable domain, rest sourced from reference TRBV15 and TRBJ2-5, is DAMVIQNPRYQVTQFGKPVTLSCSQTLNHNVMYWYQQKSSQAPKLLFHYYDKDFNNEADTPDNFQSRRPNTSFCFLDIRSPGLGDTAMYLCATSRDQAVRTQYFGPGTRLLVL.

Only a few counts were recorded for this clonotype. This rearrangement joins TRBV27 to TRBJ2-7; no reliable D call. CDR1 is MNHEY, CDR2 SMNVEV, per germline (reference sequence). CDR3 length: 13 residues. Trimming took off 0 bases at V and 3 bases at J, with 6 bases between the two ends. In DNA, the CDR3 is TGTGCCAGCAGTTTATCGCCCTTCTACGAGCAGTACTTC. Translating it yields CASSLSPFYEQYF.

This clonotype was counted many times. The genes are TRBV18 and TRBJ2-1; TRBD2 agrees at 8 bases. V lost 3 bases to trimming and J lost 10 bases; unmatched junction nucleotides: 11. Per the germline V gene, CDR1 is KGHSH and CDR2 is LQKENI. The length of the CDR3 is 15 residues. This chain's CDR3 is CASSPQREPSFEQFF. DNA for the CDR3: TGTGCCAGCTCACCCCAGCGGGAGCCGTCGTTCGAGCAGTTCTTC.

This clonotype was observed at least ten times. V is TRBV20-1 and J is TRBJ2-3; 14 nucleotides agree with TRBD2. Germline V gene sequence: CDR1 DFQATT, CDR2 SNEGSKA (reference sequence). This CDR3 comprises 13 residues. Losses at the gene ends were 5 bases for V and 8 bases for J; bases not matched to a gene: 3. The CDR3 here is CSAQTSGGATQYF. CDR3 coding DNA: TGCAGTGCTCAGACTAGCGGGGGGGCTACGCAGTATTTT.

A few counts support this clonotype. The chain combines TRBV5-4 with TRBJ2-7; possibly TRBD1 or TRBD2 for D (5 bases each). Trimming took off 9 bases at V and 6 bases at J, with 13 bases between the two ends. Germline V gene lookup returns CDR1 SGHNT and CDR2 YYREEE (reference sequence). The CDR3 is 11 residues long. CDR3 residues: CATGTFSEQYF. CDR3 sequence (DNA): TGTGCCACAGGGACCTTCTCCGAGCAGTACTTC.

The sample holds many counts of this clonotype. The chain links TRBV9 to TRBJ2-5, with TRBD1 identical over 7 bases. The CDR3 consists of 16 residues. Unmatched junction bases numbered 7, after V lost 0 bases and J lost 2 bases. CDR1 and CDR2 from the germline V gene are SGDLS and YYNGEE. The CDR3 reads CASSVAPSRGQETQYF. In nucleotides, the CDR3 is TGTGCCAGCAGCGTAGCTCCGAGCAGGGGGCAAGAGACCCAGTACTTC.

Ten or more counts support this clonotype. The chain employs TRBV20-1 and TRBJ2-1; possible D gene TRBD1, 6 bases. The CDR3 extends over 14 amino acids. CDR1 and CDR2 from the germline V gene are DFQATT and SNEGSKA (reference sequence). V lost 6 bases, J lost 8 bases, and 20 bases lay in between. In nucleotides, the CDR3 is TGCAGTGCGGAGGCTGGGGCCTCAGGGGATGAGCAGTTCTTC. This encodes CSAEAGASGDEQFF.

This clonotype showed up many times. This rearrangement joins TRBV9 to TRBJ2-6, with D maybe TRBD1 (6 bases). Germline lookup yields CDR1 SGDLS and CDR2 YYNGEE. This CDR3 comprises 15 residues. V lost 3 bases, J lost 2 bases, and 9 bases lay in between. In DNA form, the CDR3 reads TGTGCCAGCAGCGCCGGACAGCCTGGGGCCAACGTCCTGACTTTC. This translates into CASSAGQPGANVLTF.

This clonotype has at least ten counts. The rearrangement joins TRBV5-4 to TRBJ2-2; D is uncertain. The CDR3 covers 16 residues. CDR1 SGHNT and CDR2 YYREEE come from the germline V gene (reference sequence). The V end lost 2 bases, the J end lost 0 bases, and 11 bases lay between the germline ends. As DNA, the CDR3 is TGTGCCAGCAGCTTTTTGGCAGGCGCGAACACCGGGGAGCTGTTTTTT. Protein sequence: CASSFLAGANTGELFF.

This clonotype was recorded at least ten times. J is TRBJ1-2 and V is TRBV6-1, with TRBD1 matching over 7 bases. V shed 4 bases and J 0 bases; nucleotides not matched to a gene: 11. The CDR3 sequence is 17 residues long. The V gene's germline CDR1 is MNHNS and CDR2 SASEGT. CDR3 sequence: CASSARGQSYSNYGYTF. CDR3 DNA sequence: TGTGCCAGCAGTGCACGGGGACAGTCCTATTCTAACTATGGCTACACCTTC.

This clonotype was seen a handful of times. The V call is TRBV29-1, the J call TRBJ2-7, with 7 bases that match TRBD1. Germline assignment: CDR1 SQVTM and CDR2 ANQGSEA. After removal of 6 bases from V and 3 bases from J, the junction contained 14 bases not matched to a gene. The CDR3 runs to 15 residues. The DNA for the CDR3 is TGCAGCGTCGAACACCCGGGACAGAGAAACTACGAGCAGTACTTC. Translation gives CSVEHPGQRNYEQYF.

This clonotype was counted at least ten times. The chain combines TRBV4-3 with TRBJ2-5, with TRBD1 identical over 7 bases. Germline CDR1 reads LGHNA; CDR2 reads YSLEER. Trimming cost V 2 bases and J 1 base; bases outside gene matches: 4. The CDR3 is 15 amino acids. CDR3 DNA sequence: TGCGCCAGCAGCCAAACACAGGGGCTCCAAGAGACCCAGTACTTC. Its protein product is CASSQTQGLQETQYF.

This clonotype was detected many times. The chain links TRBV7-9 to TRBJ1-2; D may be TRBD1 (6 bases). The CDR3 totals 11 residues. CDR1 and CDR2 (germline): SEHNR, FQNEAQ (reference sequence). V gave up 4 bases and J gave up 7 bases, with 7 bases separating them. The CDR3 nucleotides read TGTGCCAGCAGCTCCAGGGGTGGCTACACCTTC. Translating it yields CASSSRGGYTF.

This clonotype came up many times. The chain recombines TRBV6-5 with TRBJ2-7, with D possibly matching TRBD2 (7 bases). Trimming shortened V by 2 bases and J by 3 bases, and 17 bases separated the two germline ends. Germline lookup yields CDR1 MNHEY and CDR2 SVGAGI. The CDR3 extends over 16 amino acids. The CDR3 loop is CASSYLNREGDYEQYF. The CDR3 DNA is TGTGCCAGCAGTTACCTGAACAGGGAGGGGGACTACGAGCAGTACTTC.

At least ten counts were recorded for this clonotype. The gene calls are TRBV7-9 and TRBJ2-1; 11 nucleotides match TRBD1. Trimming removed 3 bases from V and 7 bases from J; junction bases left unmatched: 5. This CDR3 region has 15 residues. Per germline, CDR1 SEHNR and CDR2 FQNEAQ (reference sequence). CDR3 region: CASSLDRGRRNEQFF. The CDR3 DNA reads TGTGCCAGCAGCTTGGACAGGGGGCGCCGAAATGAGCAGTTCTTC. Filled out from reference TRBV7-9 and TRBJ2-1, the complete variable domain reads DTGVSQNPRHKITKRGQNVTFRCDPISEHNRLYWYRQTLGQGPEFLTYFQNEAQLEKSRLLSDRFSAERPKGSFSTLEIQRTEQGDSAMYLCASSLDRGRRNEQFFGPGTRLTVL.

This clonotype showed up many times. The V and J genes are TRBV7-2 and TRBJ2-5; TRBD2 matches 9 bases. The CDR3 has 17 amino acids. The ends lost 1 base at V and 10 bases at J; junction bases unmatched: 16. Germline V lookup: CDR1 SGHTA, CDR2 FQGNSA. CDR3 sequence (DNA): TGTGCCAGCAGCTTAGGGGGAGTAGCGGGAGTTCTCGGCGACCAGTACTTC. It codes for CASSLGGVAGVLGDQYF.

This clonotype was detected many times. V is TRBV27 and J is TRBJ2-7; possible D gene TRBD2, 5 bases. Trimming removed 2 bases from V and 6 bases from J, with 17 bases in between. This CDR3 has 15 amino acids. CDR1 is MNHEY and CDR2 is SMNVEV in the germline V gene (reference sequence). The CDR3 reads CASSLRLERVREQYF. Here the CDR3 DNA reads TGTGCCAGCAGTTTAAGGTTGGAGAGGGTACGCGAGCAGTACTTC.

This clonotype is labeled as medium-sized (0.01 to 0.1%). The chain joins TRBV28 to TRBJ2-1; the D is unclear. CDR1 MDHEN and CDR2 SYDVKM come from the germline V gene. The CDR3 runs to 14 residues. V shed 10 bases and J shed 5 bases, with 18 bases lying between them. CDR3 sequence: CATRGGEIDNEQFF. The CDR3 nucleotides are TGTGCCACTCGAGGTGGGGAAATCGACAATGAGCAGTTCTTC.

This clonotype was found many times. The chain's CDR3 is CASRPGAGQETQYF. The DNA for the CDR3 is TGTGCCAGCAGACCGGGGGCAGGCCAAGAGACCCAGTACTTC. The V call is TRBV6-5, the J call TRBJ2-5; D is possibly TRBD1 or TRBD2 (6 bases each). The V gene's germline CDR1 is MNHEY and CDR2 SVGAGI. The V and J ends lost 6 bases and 1 base respectively, with 12 bases between them. The CDR3 is 14 amino acids.

The chain is built from TRBV3-1 and TRBJ2-7; 9 bases agree with TRBD2. Trimming removed 4 bases from V and 3 bases from J; junction bases left unmatched: 7. Germline V gives CDR1 LGHDT, CDR2 YNNKEL (reference sequence). The length of the CDR3 is 15 residues. The CDR3 DNA is TGTGCCAGCAGCCGGGGGACTAGCCAAAGCTACGAGCAGTACTTC. Translating it yields CASSRGTSQSYEQYF.

There are many counts of this clonotype. This rearrangement joins TRBV30 to TRBJ2-1; the match to TRBD2 covers 7 bases. Germline V gives CDR1 GTSNPN, CDR2 SVGIG (reference sequence). The V segment lost 5 bases and the J segment 2 bases; nucleotides outside the gene matches: 6. This CDR3 has 14 amino acids. As DNA, the CDR3 is TGTGCCTGGGGGAGGGGTTCGACCTACAATGAGCAGTTCTTC. Translated, it gives CAWGRGSTYNEQFF.

This clonotype was seen a handful of times. The chain couples TRBV2 to TRBJ1-1; D might be TRBD1 (5 bases). CDR3 size: 16 residues. The germline V and J ends were trimmed by 7 bases and 1 base, with 19 bases remaining between them. Germline CDR1 is SNHLY and CDR2 is FYNNEI. CDR3 region: CASIKEGRATNTEAFF. CDR3 sequence (DNA): TGTGCCAGCATTAAAGAGGGACGTGCTACGAACACTGAAGCTTTCTTT.

This clonotype was detected ten times or more. This sequence joins TRBV29-1 and TRBJ2-7, with D tentatively TRBD2 (6 bases). This CDR3 spans 12 amino acids. Between the trimmed V and J ends, which lost 6 bases and 5 bases, there was a span of 14 bases. CDR1 and CDR2 (germline): SQVTM, ANQGSEA. CDR3 loop: CSVGAGIHEQYF. The CDR3 nucleotides are TGCAGCGTAGGGGCGGGGATTCACGAGCAGTACTTC.